This record covers a single T cell receptor (beta chain). The data belong to a study of blood T cell repertoires in COVID-19. Study-level information: The study drew acute and convalescent COVID-19 samples from the United States, Italy and Spain. PBMCs, B-cell-depleted T cells, or T cells were the source of the cDNA or gDNA that made up the material.

In the original workflow: From reference gene primer amplification, estimates of nucleated cell counts were derived. Method: immunoSEQ multiplex PCR; TCRdb's copy keeps in-frame clones and lacks some. The V and J calls and clone size were taken over from that table, and D and trimming were inferred from the DNA. This table has around 150,000 clones, more than 80% appearing once. V was shortened by 6 bases and J by 4 bases, with 13 bases between the two germline ends. CDR3 length: 14 amino acids. Germline V lookup: CDR1 SGHTA, CDR2 FQGNSA. The sequence derives from a human donor in a cohort sampled during active COVID-19. The sequenced sample consisted of peripheral blood. This chain connects TRBV7-2 to TRBJ1-3, with a weak D call TRBD1 (6 bases). In DNA form, the CDR3 reads TGTGCCAGCAGTTCACAGGGATCCGGAAACACCATATATTTT. Encoded protein: CASSSQGSGNTIYF.